This section outlines one T cell receptor (beta chain) sequence together with its context. Antigen: not known. Measured with immunoSEQ multiplex PCR; TCRdb has only the in-frame clones, and not every one. The sample lists more than 90,000 clones, approximately 88% occurring once. Trimming stripped 7 bases from V and 0 bases from J, with 13 bases between. Per the germline V gene, CDR1 is LNHDA and CDR2 is SQIVND (reference sequence). The CDR3 totals 15 residues. The source of the sample is a study of cytomegalovirus exposure and HLA in healthy donors. The overall study: The roughly 120 validation repertoires, a later analysis reported, used the same platform as the approximately 670 first-cohort repertoires. Study-wide points: Altogether, 150 to 200 TCR beta chains were recorded as cytomegalovirus-associated.

The receptor was isolated from a young man in good health and CMV-seronegative. The J gene is TRBJ1-5, the V gene TRBV19; D not certain. Sample: PBMCs. CDR3 residues: CASKVGRNSNQPQHF. The DNA of the CDR3 is TGTGCCAGTAAGGTGGGCAGAAATAGCAATCAGCCCCAGCATTTT.